This TCR beta chain is from a study of early T cells in non-severe SARS-CoV-2 infection. In the study overall: Sequencing of bulk RNA from unsorted whole blood was done, without chain pairing. Whole-study findings and limits: Matches to VDJdb favored anti-spike CD8 responses and missed private and CD4 specificities.

Unique molecular identifiers (one per individual cDNA molecule) were attached. MiXCR, applied by TCRdb to the 5' RACE reads, yields one record per CDR3 protein. This table holds tens of thousands of distinct CDR3 sequences, about 15% found once. The V and J ends lost 5 bases and 1 base, in that order; junction bases with no gene match: 2. Germline loops: CDR1 MNHEY, CDR2 SVGEGT. The CDR3 runs to 15 residues. This clonotype was detected only a few times. Antigen unknown. The sequenced sample was whole blood. This chain joins TRBV6-2 or TRBV6-3 and TRBJ2-2; 9 positions match TRBD2. The clonotype was recovered from an adult who was a healthcare worker with PCR-confirmed SARS-CoV-2 infection or an uninfected control (not recorded which). CDR3 in DNA: TGTGCCAGCAGTCGACTAGCGGAGAACACCGGGGAGCTGTTTTTT. Translating it yields CASSRLAENTGELFF.